This TCR beta chain was retrieved from a study of CD8 T cells in ankylosing spondylitis. Study-level points and caveats: What appeared characteristic of ankylosing spondylitis blood was a TCR beta motif of fewer than ten highly homologous variants. Clones linked to disease were reported to show significant enrichment in matched ankylosing spondylitis synovial fluid.

The CDR3 consists of 14 residues. Germline loops: CDR1 MNHEY, CDR2 SMNVEV (reference sequence). V lost 5 bases to trimming and J lost 7 bases, with 17 bases between them. This clonotype was seen repeatedly, ten times or more. Its antigen is currently unknown. TCRdb redid the calling of the 5' RACE reads with MiXCR, one entry per CDR3 protein. The sample gives about 240,000 distinct CDR3 sequences, approximately 8.4% of which show up once; approximately 5% is in the top ten. The sequence was collected from a female donor with ankylosing spondylitis or in good health (not recorded which). The sample taken for sequencing was blood, either unsorted or a sorted T cell fraction (not recorded which). The chain combines TRBV27 with TRBJ1-2; no clear D gene. CDR3 in amino acids: CASSAPGDLSGYTF. In DNA, the CDR3 is TGTGCCAGCAGTGCTCCGGGAGACCTGAGTGGCTACACCTTC.